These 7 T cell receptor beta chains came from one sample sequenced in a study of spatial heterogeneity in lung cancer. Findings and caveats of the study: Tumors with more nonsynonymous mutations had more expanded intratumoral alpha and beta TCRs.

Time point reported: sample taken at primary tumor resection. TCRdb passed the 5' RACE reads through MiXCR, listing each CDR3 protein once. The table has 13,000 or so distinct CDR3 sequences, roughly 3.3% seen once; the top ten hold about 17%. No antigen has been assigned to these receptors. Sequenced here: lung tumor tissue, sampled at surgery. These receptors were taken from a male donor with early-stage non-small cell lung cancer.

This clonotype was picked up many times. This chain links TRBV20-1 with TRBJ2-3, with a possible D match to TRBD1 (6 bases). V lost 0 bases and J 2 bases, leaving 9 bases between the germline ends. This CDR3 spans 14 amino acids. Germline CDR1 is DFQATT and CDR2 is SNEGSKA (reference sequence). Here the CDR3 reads CSARDWDNTDTQYF. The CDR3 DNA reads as TGCAGTGCTAGAGATTGGGACAACACAGATACGCAGTATTTT.

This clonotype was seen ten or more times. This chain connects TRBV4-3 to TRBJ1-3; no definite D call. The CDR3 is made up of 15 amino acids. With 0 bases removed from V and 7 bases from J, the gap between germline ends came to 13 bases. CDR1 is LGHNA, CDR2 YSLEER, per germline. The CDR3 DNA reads TGCGCCAGCAGCCAAGAAGAGAATCCGAGGAACACCATATATTTT. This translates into CASSQEENPRNTIYF.

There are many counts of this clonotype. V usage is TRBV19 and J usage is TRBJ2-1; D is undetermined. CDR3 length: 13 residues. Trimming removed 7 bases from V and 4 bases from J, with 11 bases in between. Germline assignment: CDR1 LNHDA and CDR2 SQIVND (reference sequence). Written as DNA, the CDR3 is TGTGCCAGTAAGGAGACACCATACAATGAGCAGTTCTTC. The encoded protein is CASKETPYNEQFF.

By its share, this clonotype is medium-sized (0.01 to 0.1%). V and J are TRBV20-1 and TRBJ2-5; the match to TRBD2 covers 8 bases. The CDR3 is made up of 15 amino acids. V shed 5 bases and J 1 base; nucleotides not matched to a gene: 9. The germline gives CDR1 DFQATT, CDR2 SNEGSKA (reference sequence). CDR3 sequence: CSAPLAGHPQETQYF. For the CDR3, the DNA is TGCAGTGCTCCCTTAGCGGGGCACCCCCAAGAGACCCAGTACTTC.

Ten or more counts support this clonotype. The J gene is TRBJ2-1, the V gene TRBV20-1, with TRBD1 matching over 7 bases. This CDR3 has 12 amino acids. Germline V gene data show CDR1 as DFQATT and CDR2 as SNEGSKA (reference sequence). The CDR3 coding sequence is TGCGGACCTAGACAGGGTACGAATGAGCAGTTCTTC. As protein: CGPRQGTNEQFF.

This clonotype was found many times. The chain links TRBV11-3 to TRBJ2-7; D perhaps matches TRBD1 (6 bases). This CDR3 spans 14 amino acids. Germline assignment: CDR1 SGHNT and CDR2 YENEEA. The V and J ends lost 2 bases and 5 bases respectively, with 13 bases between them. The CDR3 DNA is TGTGCCAGCAGCTTAAGCCTCAGGGGAGACGAGCAGTACTTC. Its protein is CASSLSLRGDEQYF.

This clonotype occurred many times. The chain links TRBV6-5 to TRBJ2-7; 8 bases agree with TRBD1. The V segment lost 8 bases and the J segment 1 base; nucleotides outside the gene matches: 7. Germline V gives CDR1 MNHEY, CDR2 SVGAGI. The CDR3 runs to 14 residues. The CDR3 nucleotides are TGTGCCAGCCAGACAGGGGCTTTTTCCTACGAGCAGTACTTC. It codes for CASQTGAFSYEQYF.